The next 3 T cell receptor beta chains were all read from a single sample in a study of technical replicates of blood from a few donors. Libraries were prepared by immunoSEQ multiplex PCR; TCRdb keeps only in-frame clonotypes and omits some of them. The sample lists about 56,000 clones, around 92% occurring once. Sequencing was done on a sample of PBMCs. These receptors originate from a human donor in good health. Some clones in this sample may be carry-over from other donors' samples.

V gene TRBV30 combines with J gene TRBJ1-1; D perhaps matches TRBD1 (5 bases). V lost 0 bases and J 10 bases, leaving 15 bases between the germline ends. CDR1 and CDR2 from the germline V gene are GTSNPN and SVGIG (reference sequence). CDR3 length: 13 residues. The CDR3 bases are TGTGCCTGGAGTGTACAAGAAGGGGTTGGAGCTTTCTTT. This gives the protein CAWSVQEGVGAFF.

The rearrangement joins TRBV15 to TRBJ2-7; possible D gene TRBD2, 5 bases. V was pared by 3 bases and J by 7 bases, with 19 bases between. Per the germline V gene, CDR1 is LNHNV and CDR2 is YYDKDF (reference sequence). This CDR3 contains 15 residues. CDR3 sequence: CATSRRGLPGGEQYF. In nucleotides, the CDR3 is TGTGCCACCAGCAGGAGAGGACTGCCGGGCGGTGAGCAGTACTTC.

The V and J genes are TRBV10-3 and TRBJ1-2; the D is unclear. The CDR3 totals 16 residues. Trimming left V 2 bases short and J 0 bases short, with 13 bases between. In germline, CDR1 is ENHRY, CDR2 SYGVKD. In DNA, the CDR3 is TGTGCCATCAGTGAGGCGGTGTTGGCAGCTAACTATGGCTACACCTTC. This translates into CAISEAVLAANYGYTF.